The rows below give T cell receptor beta chains drawn from one sample of a study of blood T cell repertoires in COVID-19. Clones were sequenced by immunoSEQ multiplex PCR, and TCRdb holds only the in-frame ones, with some missing. The data contain 83,000 or so clones, around 86% of them singletons. Sequenced input: peripheral blood. Receptors originate from a man aged 80 or over with active or convalescent COVID-19. CDR3s include the opening cysteine and the closing phenylalanine or tryptophan. A D gene is named only where the DNA matches it firmly. The size field is filled for only some rows; it gives once, few, many or a size class.

j_gene: TRBJ2-1; v_gene: TRBV27; abundance: -; d_gene: -; CDR3nt: TGTGCCAGCAGCCCCCGGTGGTCCTACAATGAGCAGTTCTTC; CDR3aa: CASSPRWSYNEQFF
j_gene: TRBJ1-4; v_gene: TRBV27; abundance: -; d_gene: -; CDR3nt: TGTGCCAGCAGCTCATGGACTGGCGGGAATGAAAAACTGTTTTTT; CDR3aa: CASSSWTGGNEKLFF
j_gene: TRBJ2-5; v_gene: TRBV24-1; abundance: once; d_gene: TRBD1; CDR3nt: TGTGCCACCAGTGACCGGGGACAGGTCCAAGAGACCCAGTACTTC; CDR3aa: CATSDRGQVQETQYF
j_gene: TRBJ2-5; v_gene: TRBV5-4; abundance: -; d_gene: TRBD2; CDR3nt: TGTGCCAGCAGCCCGGGACTAGCGGGGGGGCAAGAGACCCAGTACTTC; CDR3aa: CASSPGLAGGQETQYF
j_gene: TRBJ2-2; v_gene: TRBV9; abundance: -; d_gene: TRBD2; CDR3nt: TGTGCCAGCAGCCCTCGACTAGCGGAGAACACCGGGGAGCTGTTTTTT; CDR3aa: CASSPRLAENTGELFF
j_gene: TRBJ1-1; v_gene: TRBV2; abundance: -; d_gene: -; CDR3nt: TGTGCCAGCAATGCGGAGTTGAACACTGAAGCTTTCTTT; CDR3aa: CASNAELNTEAFF
j_gene: TRBJ1-1; v_gene: TRBV11-2; abundance: once; d_gene: TRBD1; CDR3nt: TGTGCCAGCAGCACCCAATTGACAGGGGCCGCTTTCTTT; CDR3aa: CASSTQLTGAAFF
j_gene: TRBJ1-2; v_gene: TRBV19; abundance: -; d_gene: -; CDR3nt: TGTGCCAGTAGCCCGTATTCCAGGGTAACATATGGCTACACCTTC; CDR3aa: CASSPYSRVTYGYTF
j_gene: TRBJ2-3; v_gene: TRBV14; abundance: -; d_gene: TRBD2; CDR3nt: TGTGCCAGCAGACGGGGACTAGCGGGTACAGATACGCAGTATTTT; CDR3aa: CASRRGLAGTDTQYF
j_gene: TRBJ2-5; v_gene: TRBV20-1; abundance: -; d_gene: TRBD2; CDR3nt: TGCAGTGCTAGTATGACTAGCGGGGCAGAGACCCAGTACTTC; CDR3aa: CSASMTSGAETQYF
j_gene: TRBJ1-1; v_gene: TRBV11-3; abundance: -; d_gene: TRBD1; CDR3nt: TGTGCCAGCAGCTTAGGAACAGGGGAGGAAGCTTTCTTT; CDR3aa: CASSLGTGEEAFF
j_gene: TRBJ2-2; v_gene: TRBV7-2; abundance: -; d_gene: -; CDR3nt: TGTGCCAGCAGCTCCCCGGGACAAGCCCCCCTATACACCGGGGAGCTGTTTTTT; CDR3aa: CASSSPGQAPLYTGELFF
j_gene: TRBJ2-1; v_gene: TRBV2; abundance: -; d_gene: TRBD2; CDR3nt: TGTGCCAGCAGTTTAGCGGGGGGCGGGCGGAATGAGCAGTTCTTC; CDR3aa: CASSLAGGGRNEQFF
j_gene: TRBJ1-4; v_gene: TRBV6-5; abundance: -; d_gene: TRBD1; CDR3nt: TGTGCCAGCAAAGGGGGGACAGGAGGGGAAAAACTGTTTTTT; CDR3aa: CASKGGTGGEKLFF
j_gene: TRBJ1-2; v_gene: TRBV2; abundance: -; d_gene: -; CDR3nt: TGTGCCAGCAGTGTCCTGGGGGGGGCGCAAGGAATACACTATGGCTACACCTTC; CDR3aa: CASSVLGGAQGIHYGYTF
j_gene: TRBJ1-6; v_gene: TRBV5-1; abundance: -; d_gene: TRBD1; CDR3nt: TGCGCCAGCAGCTTGGCGGGGACAGGGGTTTCACCCCTCCACTTT; CDR3aa: CASSLAGTGVSPLHF